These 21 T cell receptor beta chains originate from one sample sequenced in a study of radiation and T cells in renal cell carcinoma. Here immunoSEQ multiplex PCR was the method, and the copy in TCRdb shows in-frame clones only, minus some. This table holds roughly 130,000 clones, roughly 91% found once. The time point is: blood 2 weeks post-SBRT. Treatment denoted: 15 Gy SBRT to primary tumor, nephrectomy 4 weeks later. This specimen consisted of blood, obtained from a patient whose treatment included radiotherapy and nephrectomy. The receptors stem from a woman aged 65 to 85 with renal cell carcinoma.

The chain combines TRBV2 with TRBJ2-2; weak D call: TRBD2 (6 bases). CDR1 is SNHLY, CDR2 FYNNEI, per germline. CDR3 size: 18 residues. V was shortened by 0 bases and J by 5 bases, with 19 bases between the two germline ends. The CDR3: CASSEALSGSGETGELFF. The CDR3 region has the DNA TGTGCCAGCAGTGAAGCGCTGAGTGGGTCGGGGGAGACCGGGGAGCTGTTTTTT.

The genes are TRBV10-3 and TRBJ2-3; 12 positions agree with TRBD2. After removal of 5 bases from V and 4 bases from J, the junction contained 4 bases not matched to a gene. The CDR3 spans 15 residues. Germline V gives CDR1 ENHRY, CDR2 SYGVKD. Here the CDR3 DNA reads TGTGCCATCAGTCCTAGCGGGGGGGCTTCAGATACGCAGTATTTT. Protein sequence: CAISPSGGASDTQYF.

The CDR3 region has the DNA TGTGCCAGTAGTATGGGTCAATGGGATGAAAAACTGTTTTTT. Translating gives CASSMGQWDEKLFF. The chain links TRBV19 to TRBJ1-4; no clear D. This CDR3 is 14 amino acids long. V was shortened by 3 bases and J by 6 bases, with 11 bases between the two germline ends. Germline V gives CDR1 LNHDA, CDR2 SQIVND (reference sequence). The full variable domain, completed using reference TRBV19 and TRBJ1-4, is DGGITQSPKYLFRKEGQNVTLSCEQNLNHDAMYWYRQDPGQGLRLIYYSQIVNDFQKGDIAEGYSVSREKKESFPLTVTSAQKNPTAFYLCASSMGQWDEKLFFGSGTQLSVL.

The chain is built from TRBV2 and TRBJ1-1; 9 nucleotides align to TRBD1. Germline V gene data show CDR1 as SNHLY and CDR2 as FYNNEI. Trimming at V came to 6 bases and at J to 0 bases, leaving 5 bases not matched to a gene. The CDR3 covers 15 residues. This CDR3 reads CASSRTGAMNTEAFF. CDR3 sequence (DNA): TGTGCCAGCAGCAGGACAGGGGCTATGAACACTGAAGCTTTCTTT. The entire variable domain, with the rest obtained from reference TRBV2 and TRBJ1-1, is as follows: EPEVTQTPSHQVTQMGQEVILRCVPISNHLYFYWYRQILGQKVEFLVSFYNNEISEKSEIFDDQFSVERPDGSNFTLKIRSTKLEDSAMYFCASSRTGAMNTEAFFGQGTRLTVV.

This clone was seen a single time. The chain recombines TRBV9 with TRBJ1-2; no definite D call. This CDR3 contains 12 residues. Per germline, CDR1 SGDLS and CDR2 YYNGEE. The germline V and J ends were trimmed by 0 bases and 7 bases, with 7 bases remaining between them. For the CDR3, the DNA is TGTGCCAGCAGCGTAGAAGGGCTTGGCTACACCTTC. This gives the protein CASSVEGLGYTF.

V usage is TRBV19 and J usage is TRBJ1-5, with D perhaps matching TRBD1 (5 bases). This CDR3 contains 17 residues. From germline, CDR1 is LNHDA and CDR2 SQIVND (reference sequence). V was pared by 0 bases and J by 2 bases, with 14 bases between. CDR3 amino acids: CASSIEGRAWGNQPQHF. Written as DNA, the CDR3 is TGTGCCAGTAGTATAGAGGGCAGGGCGTGGGGCAATCAGCCCCAGCATTTT.

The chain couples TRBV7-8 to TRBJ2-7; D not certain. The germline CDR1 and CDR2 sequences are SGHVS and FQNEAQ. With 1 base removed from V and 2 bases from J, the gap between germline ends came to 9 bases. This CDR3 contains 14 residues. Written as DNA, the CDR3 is TGTGCCAGCAGCTTAGGCAGGCGCCCCTACGAGCAGTACTTC. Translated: CASSLGRRPYEQYF. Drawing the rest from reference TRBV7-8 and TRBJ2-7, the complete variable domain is GAGVSQSPRYKVAKRGQDVALRCDPISGHVSLFWYQQALGQGPEFLTYFQNEAQLDKSGLPSDRFFAERPEGSVSTLKIQRTQQEDSAVYLCASSLGRRPYEQYFGPGTRLTVT.

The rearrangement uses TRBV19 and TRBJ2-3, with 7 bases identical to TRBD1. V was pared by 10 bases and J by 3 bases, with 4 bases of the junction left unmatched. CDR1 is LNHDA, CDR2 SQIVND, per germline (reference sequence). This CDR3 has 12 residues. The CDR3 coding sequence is TGTGCCACAGGGGGACGGACAGATACGCAGTATTTT. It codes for CATGGRTDTQYF. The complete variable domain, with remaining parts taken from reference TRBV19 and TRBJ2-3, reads DGGITQSPKYLFRKEGQNVTLSCEQNLNHDAMYWYRQDPGQGLRLIYYSQIVNDFQKGDIAEGYSVSREKKESFPLTVTSAQKNPTAFYLCATGGRTDTQYFGPGTRLTVL.

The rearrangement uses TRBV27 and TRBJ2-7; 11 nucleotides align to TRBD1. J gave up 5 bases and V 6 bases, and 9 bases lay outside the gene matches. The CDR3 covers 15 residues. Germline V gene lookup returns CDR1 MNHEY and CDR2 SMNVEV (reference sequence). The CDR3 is CASRPPRTGGNEQYF. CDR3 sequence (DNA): TGTGCCAGCAGACCACCTCGGACAGGGGGCAACGAGCAGTACTTC.

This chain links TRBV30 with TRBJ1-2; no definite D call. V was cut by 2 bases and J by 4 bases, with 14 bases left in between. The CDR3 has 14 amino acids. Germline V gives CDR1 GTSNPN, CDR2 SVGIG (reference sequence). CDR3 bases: TGTGCCTGGAGTTACCCTTCTGCCGTCTATGGCTACACCTTC. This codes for CAWSYPSAVYGYTF. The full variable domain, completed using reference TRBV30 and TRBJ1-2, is SQTIHQWPATLVQPVGSPLSLECTVEGTSNPNLYWYRQAAGRGLQLLFYSVGIGQISSEVPQNLSASRPQDRQFILSSKKLLLSDSGFYLCAWSYPSAVYGYTFGSGTRLTVV.

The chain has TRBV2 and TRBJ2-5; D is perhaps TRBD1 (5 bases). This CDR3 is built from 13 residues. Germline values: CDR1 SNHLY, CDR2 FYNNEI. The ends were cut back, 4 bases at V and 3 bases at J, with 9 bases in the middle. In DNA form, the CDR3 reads TGTGCCAGCAGTGCACGGACAAAAGAGACCCAGTACTTC. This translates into CASSARTKETQYF.

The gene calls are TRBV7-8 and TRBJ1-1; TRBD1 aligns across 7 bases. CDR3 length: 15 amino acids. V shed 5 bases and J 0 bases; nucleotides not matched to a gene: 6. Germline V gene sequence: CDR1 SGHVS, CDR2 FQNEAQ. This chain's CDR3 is CASSPRQGLNTEAFF. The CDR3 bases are TGTGCCAGCAGCCCGCGACAGGGCTTGAACACTGAAGCTTTCTTT.

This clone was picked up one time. CDR3 amino acids: CASSPLFVGANTEAFF. The DNA for the CDR3 is TGTGCCAGCAGTCCCCTATTTGTTGGGGCTAACACTGAAGCTTTCTTT. This chain connects TRBV28 to TRBJ1-1, with a weak D call TRBD1 (5 bases). V lost 5 bases, J lost 2 bases, and 18 bases lay in between. The CDR3 loop spans 16 amino acids. Germline loops: CDR1 MDHEN, CDR2 SYDVKM.

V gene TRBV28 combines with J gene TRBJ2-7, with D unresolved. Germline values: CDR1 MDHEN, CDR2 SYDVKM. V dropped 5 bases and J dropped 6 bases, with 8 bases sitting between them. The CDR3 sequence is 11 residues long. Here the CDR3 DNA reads TGTGCCAGCAGTCTCTTGGGCGAGCAGTACTTC. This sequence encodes CASSLLGEQYF.

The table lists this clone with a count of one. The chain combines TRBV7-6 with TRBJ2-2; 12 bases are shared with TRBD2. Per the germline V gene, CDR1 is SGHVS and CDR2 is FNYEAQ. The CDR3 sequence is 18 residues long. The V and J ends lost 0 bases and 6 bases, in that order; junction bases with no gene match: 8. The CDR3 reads CASSLAASGGAVPGELFF. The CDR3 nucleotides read TGTGCCAGCAGCTTAGCGGCTAGCGGGGGGGCGGTCCCCGGGGAGCTGTTTTTT.

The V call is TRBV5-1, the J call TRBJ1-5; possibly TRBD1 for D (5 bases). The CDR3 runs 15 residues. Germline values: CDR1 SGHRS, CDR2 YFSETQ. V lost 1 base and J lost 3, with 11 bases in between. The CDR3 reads CASSLRQGPNQPQHF. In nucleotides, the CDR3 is TGCGCCAGCAGCTTGAGGCAGGGCCCCAATCAGCCCCAGCATTTT.

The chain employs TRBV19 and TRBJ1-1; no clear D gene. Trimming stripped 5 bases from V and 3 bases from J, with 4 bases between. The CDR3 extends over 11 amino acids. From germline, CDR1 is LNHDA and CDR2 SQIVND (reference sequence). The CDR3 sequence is CASSVYTEAFF. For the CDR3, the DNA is TGTGCCAGTAGTGTGTACACTGAAGCTTTCTTT. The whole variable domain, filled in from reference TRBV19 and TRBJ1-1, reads DGGITQSPKYLFRKEGQNVTLSCEQNLNHDAMYWYRQDPGQGLRLIYYSQIVNDFQKGDIAEGYSVSREKKESFPLTVTSAQKNPTAFYLCASSVYTEAFFGQGTRLTVV.

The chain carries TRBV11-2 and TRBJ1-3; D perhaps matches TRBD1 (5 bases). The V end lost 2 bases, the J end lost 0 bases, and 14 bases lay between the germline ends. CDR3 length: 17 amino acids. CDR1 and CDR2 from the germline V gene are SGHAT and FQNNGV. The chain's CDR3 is CASSLNSGASSGNTIYF. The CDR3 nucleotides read TGTGCCAGCAGCTTAAACTCCGGGGCTAGCTCTGGAAACACCATATATTTT. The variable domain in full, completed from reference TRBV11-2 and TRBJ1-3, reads EAGVAQSPRYKIIEKRQSVAFWCNPISGHATLYWYQQILGQGPKLLIQFQNNGVVDDSQLPKDRFSAERLKGVDSTLKIQPAKLEDSAVYLCASSLNSGASSGNTIYFGEGSWLTVV.

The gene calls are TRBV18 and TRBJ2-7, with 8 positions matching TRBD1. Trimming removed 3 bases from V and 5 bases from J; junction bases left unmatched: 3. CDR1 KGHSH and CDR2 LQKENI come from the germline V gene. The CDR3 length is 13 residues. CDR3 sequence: CASSPDREDEQYF. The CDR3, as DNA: TGTGCCAGCTCACCGGACAGGGAGGACGAGCAGTACTTC. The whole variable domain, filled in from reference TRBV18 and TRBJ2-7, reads NAGVMQNPRHLVRRRGQEARLRCSPMKGHSHVYWYRQLPEEGLKFMVYLQKENIIDESGMPKERFSAEFPKEGPSILRIQQVVRGDSAAYFCASSPDREDEQYFGPGTRLTVT.

The DNA of the CDR3 is TGTGCCAGCAGCTTAGAGACAGGCCCTGCGGGCAATGAGCAGTTCTTC. Its translation is CASSLETGPAGNEQFF. The J gene is TRBJ2-1, the V gene TRBV7-9; a possible D gene is TRBD1 (6 bases). V was cut by 1 base and J by 6 bases, with 16 bases left in between. CDR3 size: 16 residues. Per germline, CDR1 SEHNR and CDR2 FQNEAQ (reference sequence). Full variable domain (rest looked up from reference TRBV7-9 and TRBJ2-1): DTGVSQNPRHKITKRGQNVTFRCDPISEHNRLYWYRQTLGQGPEFLTYFQNEAQLEKSRLLSDRFSAERPKGSFSTLEIQRTEQGDSAMYLCASSLETGPAGNEQFFGPGTRLTVL.

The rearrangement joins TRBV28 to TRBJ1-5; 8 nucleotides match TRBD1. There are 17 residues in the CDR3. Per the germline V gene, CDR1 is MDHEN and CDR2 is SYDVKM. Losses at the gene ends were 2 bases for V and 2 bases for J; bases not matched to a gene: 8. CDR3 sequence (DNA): TGTGCCAGCAGTTTACGACAGGGGAGTCGTGGCAATCAGCCCCAGCATTTT. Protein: CASSLRQGSRGNQPQHF.